The 5 T cell receptor beta chains reported below all come from one sample, sequenced in a study of blood T cell repertoires in COVID-19. The table came from immunoSEQ multiplex PCR; TCRdb's copy has only in-frame clones and leaves some out. This table holds 150,000 to 200,000 clones, 82% found once. Sequenced: peripheral blood. Source of these receptors: a middle-aged woman with COVID-19, enrolled during active disease.

The V and J genes are TRBV6-5 and TRBJ2-2; perhaps TRBD2 as D (5 bases). V was trimmed by 4 bases and J by 2 bases, leaving 11 bases between them. Germline CDR1 is MNHEY and CDR2 is SVGAGI. The CDR3 covers 15 residues. The CDR3 DNA is TGTGCCAGCAGTTTCCCGGGATCCAACACCGGGGAGCTGTTTTTT. Its protein product is CASSFPGSNTGELFF.

This sequence joins TRBV5-5 and TRBJ1-5, with D unclear. Trimming cost V 4 bases and J 0 bases, with 14 bases left between them. The CDR3 length is 16 residues. Germline V gene sequence: CDR1 SGHKS, CDR2 YYEKEE (reference sequence). DNA for the CDR3: TGTGCCAGCAGCCTCCGTTCGAGCTTTAGCAATCAGCCCCAGCATTTT. The encoded protein is CASSLRSSFSNQPQHF.

CDR3 nucleotides: TGTGCCAGCAGTTTAAACGCAGGGGCCTATGGCTACACCTTC. Translating gives CASSLNAGAYGYTF. The chain combines TRBV27 with TRBJ1-2; D is possibly TRBD1 (6 bases). Trimming left V 2 bases short and J 4 bases short, with 11 bases between. The CDR3 totals 14 residues. The germline V gene encodes CDR1 MNHEY and CDR2 SMNVEV (reference sequence).

As DNA, the CDR3 is TGTGCCAGCAATACAGGGCTCTATGGCTACACCTTC. The encoded protein is CASNTGLYGYTF. V is TRBV2 and J is TRBJ1-2; the D gene is possibly TRBD1 (6 bases). CDR1 SNHLY and CDR2 FYNNEI come from the germline V gene. Trimming took off 7 bases at V and 4 bases at J, with 10 bases between the two ends. There are 12 residues in the CDR3. Filled out from reference TRBV2 and TRBJ1-2, the complete variable domain reads EPEVTQTPSHQVTQMGQEVILRCVPISNHLYFYWYRQILGQKVEFLVSFYNNEISEKSEIFDDQFSVERPDGSNFTLKIRSTKLEDSAMYFCASNTGLYGYTFGSGTRLTVV.

In this sample, this clone turned up a few times. This chain connects TRBV28 to TRBJ1-1; D unresolved. CDR3 length equals 14 residues. Per the germline V gene, CDR1 is MDHEN and CDR2 is SYDVKM. V lost 3 bases and J 1 base, leaving 9 bases between the germline ends. The CDR3 nucleotides are TGTGCCAGCAGTTTTACTGCCCAGAACACTGAAGCTTTCTTT. The encoded protein is CASSFTAQNTEAFF.